A selection of T cell receptor beta chains follows, all from one sample in a study of T cell responses to AZD1222 COVID-19 vaccine. Method: immunoSEQ multiplex PCR; TCRdb's copy keeps in-frame clones and lacks some. The repertoire holds 75,000 to 100,000 clones, with 88% as singletons. The specimen comprised peripheral blood, sampled on day 0 of AZD1222 vaccination. The receptors come from an adult in good health. CDR3s include the opening cysteine and the closing phenylalanine or tryptophan. Fields, in order: D gene, J gene, V gene, clone size, CDR3 protein, CDR3 DNA. A D gene is named only where the DNA matches it firmly. Clone size is given for some rows only: seen once, a few or many times, or a class if the clone is expanded.

>TRBD1|TRBJ2-7|TRBV10-3|.
CAISAGTAYEQYF
TGTGCCATCAGCGCCGGGACAGCCTACGAGCAGTACTTC
>.|TRBJ2-2|TRBV15|.
CATRLGFGMNTGELFF
TGTGCCACCCGGCTGGGTTTCGGGATGAACACCGGGGAGCTGTTTTTT
>TRBD1|TRBJ1-2|TRBV4-3|.
CASSQVRDRGNYGYTF
TGCGCCAGCAGCCAAGTCCGGGACAGGGGGAACTATGGCTACACCTTC
>TRBD1|TRBJ1-4|TRBV28|.
CASSSYGTGKSEKLFF
TGTGCCAGCAGTTCTTACGGGACAGGGAAGAGTGAAAAACTGTTTTTT
>TRBD1|TRBJ2-1|TRBV5-6|.
CASRQDRITNEQFF
TGTGCCAGCAGGCAGGACAGGATTACTAATGAGCAGTTCTTC
>TRBD2|TRBJ2-1|TRBV5-4|once
CASSQGSSGRAFYNEQFF
TGTGCCAGCAGCCAGGGGTCTAGCGGGAGGGCCTTTTACAATGAGCAGTTCTTC
>.|TRBJ1-1|TRBV30|once
CACPTRGSNTEAFF
TGTGCCTGCCCTACGAGGGGCTCGAACACTGAAGCTTTCTTT
>.|TRBJ2-3|TRBV28|.
CASSRDPTDTQYF
TGTGCCAGCAGCCGAGATCCCACAGATACGCAGTATTTT
>.|TRBJ1-6|TRBV15|.
CATSSDRKGNSSPLHF
TGTGCCACCAGCTCAGATAGAAAGGGGAACAGTTCACCCCTCCACTTT
>.|TRBJ1-3|TRBV6-5|once
CASSSRTNSGNTIYF
TGTGCCAGCAGTTCCCGCACCAACTCTGGAAACACCATATATTTT
>.|TRBJ2-2|TRBV7-9|once
CASSPLGSTGELFF
TGTGCCAGCAGCCCCCTTGGCAGTACCGGGGAGCTGTTTTTT
>TRBD1|TRBJ1-2|TRBV29-1|.
CSVEGGDRAINYGYTF
TGCAGCGTTGAGGGAGGGGACAGGGCGATTAACTATGGCTACACCTTC
>TRBD2|TRBJ2-1|TRBV7-9|.
CASSLLAGGYEQFF
TGTGCCAGCAGCTTACTAGCGGGAGGGTATGAGCAGTTCTTC
>TRBD2|TRBJ2-1|TRBV5-4|.
CASSSGNREGRDEQFF
TGTGCCAGCAGCTCGGGCAACCGGGAGGGCCGGGATGAGCAGTTCTTC
>TRBD2|TRBJ2-7|TRBV7-8|.
CASSLALSSGRGTGYEQYF
TGTGCCAGCAGCTTAGCTTTATCTAGCGGGAGAGGGACGGGCTACGAGCAGTACTTC
>.|TRBJ1-1|TRBV24-1|.
CATSDFHEAFF
TGTGCCACCAGTGATTTCCACGAAGCTTTCTTT